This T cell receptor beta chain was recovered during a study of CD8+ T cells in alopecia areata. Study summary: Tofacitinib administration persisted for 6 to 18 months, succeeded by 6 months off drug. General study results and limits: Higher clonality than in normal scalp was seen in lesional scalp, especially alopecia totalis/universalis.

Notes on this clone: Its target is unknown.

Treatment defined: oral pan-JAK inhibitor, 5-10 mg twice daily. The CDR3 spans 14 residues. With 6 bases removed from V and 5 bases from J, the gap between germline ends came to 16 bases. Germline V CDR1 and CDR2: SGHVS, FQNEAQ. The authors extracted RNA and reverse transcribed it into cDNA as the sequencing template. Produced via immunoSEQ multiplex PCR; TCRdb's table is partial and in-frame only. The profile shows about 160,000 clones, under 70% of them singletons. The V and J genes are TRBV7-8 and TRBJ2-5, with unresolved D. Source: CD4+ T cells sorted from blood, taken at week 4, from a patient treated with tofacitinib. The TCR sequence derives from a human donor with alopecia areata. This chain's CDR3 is CASRKPGLGETQYF. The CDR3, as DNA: TGTGCCAGCAGGAAGCCGGGCCTGGGGGAGACCCAGTACTTC.